Following are 29 T cell receptor beta chains from one sample sequenced in a study of CD8+ T cells in alopecia areata. RNA extraction was followed by reverse transcription into cDNA, which acted as the sequencing template. Generated by immunoSEQ multiplex PCR, the TCRdb table keeps only in-frame clones and is missing some. The sample lists 90,000 to 120,000 clones, roughly 89% occurring once. Treatment reported: oral pan-JAK inhibitor, 5-10 mg twice daily. Source: CD8+ T cells sorted from blood, taken at week 24, from a patient treated with tofacitinib. These receptors were obtained from a human donor with alopecia areata.

The chain employs TRBV29-1 and TRBJ2-7; D tentatively reads TRBD1 or TRBD2 (5 bases each). This CDR3 comprises 15 residues. Per the germline V gene, CDR1 is SQVTM and CDR2 is ANQGSEA. The V end lost 0 bases, the J end lost 1 base, and 13 bases lay between the germline ends. CDR3 protein: CSVEEAGRESYEQYF. In DNA, the CDR3 is TGCAGCGTTGAAGAGGCGGGCAGGGAATCCTACGAGCAGTACTTC.

The chain links TRBV11-2 to TRBJ2-1; 7 bases line up with TRBD2. After removal of 2 bases from V and 5 bases from J, the junction contained 3 bases not matched to a gene. The CDR3 is made up of 14 amino acids. Germline CDR1 is SGHAT and CDR2 is FQNNGV. The CDR3 DNA sequence: TGTGCCAGCAGCTTAAGCGGGGCGGACAATGAGCAGTTCTTC. Protein sequence: CASSLSGADNEQFF. The entire variable domain, with the rest obtained from reference TRBV11-2 and TRBJ2-1, is as follows: EAGVAQSPRYKIIEKRQSVAFWCNPISGHATLYWYQQILGQGPKLLIQFQNNGVVDDSQLPKDRFSAERLKGVDSTLKIQPAKLEDSAVYLCASSLSGADNEQFFGPGTRLTVL.

Only one count was recorded for this clone. Written as DNA, the CDR3 is TGTGCCAGCACTTCCGGGACTAGCGGGGGGCCGAACACCGGGGAGCTGTTTTTT. Its translation: CASTSGTSGGPNTGELFF. The chain carries TRBV7-2 and TRBJ2-2, with 15 positions matching TRBD2. Germline loops: CDR1 SGHTA, CDR2 FQGNSA. J lost 0 bases, V lost 7 bases, and 6 bases had no gene match. CDR3 size: 18 residues.

The chain uses TRBV10-3 and TRBJ2-1; D gene unclear. Germline V gene lookup returns CDR1 ENHRY and CDR2 SYGVKD. The CDR3 has 13 amino acids. Trimming removed 7 bases at V and 0 bases at J, with 7 bases between. In nucleotides, the CDR3 is TGTGCCATCAAGGAGAGCTCCTACAATGAGCAGTTCTTC. It codes for CAIKESSYNEQFF.

The rearrangement joins TRBV6-1 to TRBJ2-7; D may be TRBD1 or TRBD2 (5 bases each). The CDR3 has 15 amino acids. The germline V gene encodes CDR1 MNHNS and CDR2 SASEGT. Trimming removed 3 bases from V and 3 bases from J, with 15 bases in between. CDR3 in DNA: TGTGCCAGCAGTGAGGGAGACACGGGGCTCTACGAGCAGTACTTC. It codes for CASSEGDTGLYEQYF.

The gene calls are TRBV7-2 and TRBJ2-5, with 9 bases lining up with TRBD2. Germline V gene lookup returns CDR1 SGHTA and CDR2 FQGNSA. The length of the CDR3 is 16 residues. The V segment lost 1 base and the J segment 1 base; nucleotides outside the gene matches: 4. The DNA of the CDR3 is TGTGCCAGCAGCTTAGGACTAGCGGAACTCCAAGAGACCCAGTACTTC. As protein: CASSLGLAELQETQYF.

The chain couples TRBV5-5 to TRBJ1-2; 7 bases align to TRBD1. CDR3 length: 16 amino acids. The germline CDR1 and CDR2 sequences are SGHKS and YYEKEE (reference sequence). The J segment lost 6 bases and the V segment lost 4 bases, leaving 15 bases of the junction unmatched. The CDR3 reads CASSPTSGGFAHGYTF. CDR3 coding DNA: TGTGCCAGCAGCCCTACCTCAGGGGGGTTTGCACATGGCTACACCTTC.

With respect to this clone: Relative to the germline gene, one junction end is altered; a read error may explain this. CDR3 sequence: CASSSDRYNSPPHF. The CDR3 DNA reads TGTGCCAGCAGTTCGGACAGGTATAATTCACCCCCCCACTTT. The chain recombines TRBV28 with TRBJ1-6; 7 bases are a match to TRBD1. Germline V gene sequence: CDR1 MDHEN, CDR2 SYDVKM. CDR3 length: 14 amino acids.

Only one count was recorded for this clone. The chain carries TRBV5-8 and TRBJ2-5, with no clear D. Looked up from germline, CDR1 is SGHTS and CDR2 is YDEGEE. V dropped 2 bases and J dropped 5 bases, with 4 bases sitting between them. The CDR3 contains 11 residues. The CDR3 is CASSLSETQYF. The CDR3 region has the DNA TGTGCCAGCAGCTTATCTGAGACCCAGTACTTC.

The chain carries TRBV7-8 and TRBJ2-2; D is unclear. Germline loops: CDR1 SGHVS, CDR2 FQNEAQ. The length of the CDR3 is 14 residues. Trimming cost V 7 bases and J 2 bases, with 11 bases left between them. The CDR3 loop reads CASKWTVNTGELFF. CDR3 sequence (DNA): TGTGCCAGCAAGTGGACGGTCAACACCGGGGAGCTGTTTTTT.

The V and J genes are TRBV19 and TRBJ2-1, with TRBD2 identical over 7 bases. In germline, CDR1 is LNHDA, CDR2 SQIVND (reference sequence). CDR3 length: 15 residues. Trimming removed 3 bases from V and 4 bases from J; junction bases left unmatched: 6. Here the CDR3 DNA reads TGTGCCAGTAGTATCGGGGGGTCGGGTTACAATGAGCAGTTCTTC. Translation gives CASSIGGSGYNEQFF.

This rearrangement joins TRBV7-6 to TRBJ2-2; D call uncertain. Between the trimmed V and J ends, which lost 3 bases and 6 bases, there was a span of 8 bases. This CDR3 comprises 13 residues. The germline V gene has CDR1 SGHVS and CDR2 FNYEAQ. CDR3 in DNA: TGTGCCAGCAGCTTCTACTCGGCCGGGGAGCTGTTTTTT. Amino acids: CASSFYSAGELFF.

The chain combines TRBV4-1 with TRBJ2-1; possibly TRBD1 for D (5 bases). V lost 0 bases and J lost 4, with 7 bases in between. Germline CDR1 MGHRA, CDR2 YSYEKL. The CDR3 extends over 14 amino acids. DNA for the CDR3: TGCGCCAGCAGCCAAGATGCAGGGTACAATGAGCAGTTCTTC. Protein sequence: CASSQDAGYNEQFF.

V usage is TRBV27 and J usage is TRBJ2-7, with D perhaps given as TRBD1 or TRBD2 (5 bases each). Germline lookup yields CDR1 MNHEY and CDR2 SMNVEV (reference sequence). The V end lost 4 bases, the J end lost 4 bases, and 14 bases lay between the germline ends. The CDR3 spans 14 residues. The CDR3 loop is CASSSSRDVYEQYF. The CDR3 DNA is TGTGCCAGCAGTTCCTCCCGGGACGTTTACGAGCAGTACTTC.

The genes are TRBV5-4 and TRBJ2-5; D is perhaps TRBD2 (6 bases). The CDR3 covers 12 residues. With 4 bases removed from V and 3 bases from J, the gap between germline ends came to 7 bases. The V gene's germline CDR1 is SGHNT and CDR2 YYREEE (reference sequence). CDR3 sequence reads: CASSRLEETQYF. In DNA, the CDR3 is TGTGCCAGCAGCCGACTAGAAGAGACCCAGTACTTC. Variable domain in full (rest from reference TRBV5-4 and TRBJ2-5): ETGVTQSPTHLIKTRGQQVTLRCSSQSGHNTVSWYQQALGQGPQFIFQYYREEENGRGNFPPRFSGLQFPNYSSELNVNALELDDSALYLCASSRLEETQYFGPGTRLLVL.

The V gene is TRBV4-1, the J gene TRBJ2-3; D ambiguous. The germline gives CDR1 MGHRA, CDR2 YSYEKL. Trimming shortened V by 7 bases and J by 2 bases, and 16 bases separated the two germline ends. The CDR3 is made up of 15 amino acids. DNA of the CDR3: TGCGCCAGCACCCCGTTCCTTACCTTCACAGATACGCAGTATTTT. Protein sequence: CASTPFLTFTDTQYF.

The V call is TRBV4-1, the J call TRBJ2-4; 7 bases fit TRBD1. Per the germline V gene, CDR1 is MGHRA and CDR2 is YSYEKL. After removal of 1 base from V and 8 bases from J, the junction contained 17 bases not matched to a gene. This CDR3 has 18 residues. CDR3 amino acids: CASSQVVGTVPLSDIQYF. The CDR3 nucleotides are TGCGCCAGCAGCCAAGTAGTCGGGACAGTCCCTCTGTCCGACATTCAGTACTTC.

The chain carries TRBV14 and TRBJ2-7; D unresolved. From germline, CDR1 is SGHDN and CDR2 FVKESK. This CDR3 is built from 14 residues. The V end was cut by 6 bases, the J end by 6 bases, with 18 bases between. The CDR3 DNA follows: TGTGCCAGCAGGAGCACACTACACCCCACCGAGCAGTACTTC. Translated, it gives CASRSTLHPTEQYF.

This clone was found once. The chain is built from TRBV6-5 and TRBJ1-2, with 9 bases aligning to TRBD1. Germline trimming cut 3 bases from V and 6 bases from J; bases unmatched to any gene: 5. CDR1 is MNHEY and CDR2 is SVGAGI in the germline V gene. The CDR3 runs to 14 residues. CDR3 region: CASSYSGTGHGYTF. In nucleotides, the CDR3 is TGTGCCAGCAGTTATTCCGGGACAGGGCATGGCTACACCTTC.

The chain combines TRBV7-2 with TRBJ1-2, with D perhaps matching TRBD1 (5 bases). This CDR3 contains 13 residues. Germline V CDR1 and CDR2: SGHTA, FQGNSA. The ends were cut back, 4 bases at V and 3 bases at J, with 9 bases in the middle. The CDR3 DNA is TGTGCCAGCAGCTCCAGGGCCGACTATGGCTACACCTTC. Amino acid sequence: CASSSRADYGYTF. Complete variable domain (other parts from reference TRBV7-2 and TRBJ1-2): GAGVSQSPSNKVTEKGKDVELRCDPISGHTALYWYRQSLGQGLEFLIYFQGNSAPDKSGLPSDRFSAERTGGSVSTLTIQRTQQEDSAVYLCASSSRADYGYTFGSGTRLTVV.

This clone was counted once. The V and J genes are TRBV27 and TRBJ2-1; TRBD1 aligns across 11 bases. The CDR3 has 14 residues. Per the germline V gene, CDR1 is MNHEY and CDR2 is SMNVEV (reference sequence). The V gene end was trimmed by 5 bases and the J gene end by 8 bases; junction bases not matched to a gene: 5. CDR3 nucleotide sequence: TGTGCCAGCAGTCCGGACAGGGGGCTGGATGAGCAGTTCTTC. Translated: CASSPDRGLDEQFF.

The chain has TRBV5-1 and TRBJ2-7; D possibly corresponds to TRBD1 (6 bases). Trimming stripped 0 bases from V and 5 bases from J, with 15 bases between. Germline CDR1 SGHRS, CDR2 YFSETQ. The CDR3 has 15 residues. CDR3 sequence reads: CASSLEGTPGDEQYF. The CDR3, as DNA: TGCGCCAGCAGCTTGGAAGGGACACCAGGGGACGAGCAGTACTTC.

J is TRBJ2-3 and V is TRBV6-5; no clear D gene. From germline, CDR1 is MNHEY and CDR2 SVGAGI. The V end was cut by 0 bases, the J end by 1 base, with 8 bases between. The CDR3 is 15 amino acids. As DNA, the CDR3 is TGTGCCAGCAGTTACTCGAGGCGCCGCACAGATACGCAGTATTTT. Residues: CASSYSRRRTDTQYF.

The rearrangement joins TRBV7-9 to TRBJ2-7, with 8 bases lining up with TRBD2. CDR1 is SEHNR, CDR2 FQNEAQ, per germline (reference sequence). The ends lost 5 bases at V and 5 bases at J; junction bases unmatched: 14. The CDR3 totals 16 residues. CDR3 nucleotides: TGTGCCAGCAGCCCCTTCGCGGGGGGCGGGGTCCACGAGCAGTACTTC. Protein: CASSPFAGGGVHEQYF.

The chain carries TRBV9 and TRBJ2-2; TRBD2 agrees at 13 bases. Germline V gene lookup returns CDR1 SGDLS and CDR2 YYNGEE. The CDR3 extends over 18 amino acids. V lost 4 bases to trimming and J lost 0 bases; unmatched junction nucleotides: 6. CDR3 in amino acids: CASSSPTSGGTNTGELFF. CDR3 nucleotides: TGTGCCAGCAGCTCACCGACTAGCGGGGGGACGAACACCGGGGAGCTGTTTTTT.

This rearrangement joins TRBV4-2 to TRBJ2-1, with 7 bases fitting TRBD1. The germline V gene encodes CDR1 LGHNA and CDR2 YNFKEQ. CDR3 length equals 19 residues. V shed 3 bases, J shed 6 bases, and the junction held 20 bases outside the gene matches. The CDR3 region is CASSHFIQGDNTLGNEQFF. CDR3 nucleotides: TGTGCCAGCAGCCACTTTATTCAGGGGGACAACACCTTGGGCAATGAGCAGTTCTTC.

The CDR3 loop is CASRDRGRSPGELFF. The CDR3 nucleotides read TGTGCCAGCCGGGACAGGGGGCGATCTCCCGGGGAGCTGTTTTTT. J is TRBJ2-2 and V is TRBV6-5; 12 bases match TRBD1. Germline loops: CDR1 MNHEY, CDR2 SVGAGI. This CDR3 has 15 residues. V was clipped by 8 bases and J by 6 bases; unmatched bases: 7.

V usage is TRBV6-1 and J usage is TRBJ1-2; weak D call: TRBD1 (5 bases). Between the trimmed V and J ends, which lost 0 bases and 6 bases, there was a span of 29 bases. The germline V gene has CDR1 MNHNS and CDR2 SASEGT. CDR3 length: 20 residues. CDR3 DNA: TGTGCCAGCAGTGAAGCCTTCTTCGGGGGAGTCCCCAGATTAACGGATGGCTACACCTTC. Residues: CASSEAFFGGVPRLTDGYTF.

The V gene is TRBV29-1, the J gene TRBJ2-7; 7 positions agree with TRBD1. The junction had 7 bases not matched to a gene; V was cut back by 5 bases and J by 3 bases. This CDR3 comprises 13 residues. Per the germline V gene, CDR1 is SQVTM and CDR2 is ANQGSEA. CDR3 sequence reads: CSVTGVTSYEQYF. The DNA for the CDR3 is TGCAGCGTTACAGGGGTTACAAGCTACGAGCAGTACTTC.